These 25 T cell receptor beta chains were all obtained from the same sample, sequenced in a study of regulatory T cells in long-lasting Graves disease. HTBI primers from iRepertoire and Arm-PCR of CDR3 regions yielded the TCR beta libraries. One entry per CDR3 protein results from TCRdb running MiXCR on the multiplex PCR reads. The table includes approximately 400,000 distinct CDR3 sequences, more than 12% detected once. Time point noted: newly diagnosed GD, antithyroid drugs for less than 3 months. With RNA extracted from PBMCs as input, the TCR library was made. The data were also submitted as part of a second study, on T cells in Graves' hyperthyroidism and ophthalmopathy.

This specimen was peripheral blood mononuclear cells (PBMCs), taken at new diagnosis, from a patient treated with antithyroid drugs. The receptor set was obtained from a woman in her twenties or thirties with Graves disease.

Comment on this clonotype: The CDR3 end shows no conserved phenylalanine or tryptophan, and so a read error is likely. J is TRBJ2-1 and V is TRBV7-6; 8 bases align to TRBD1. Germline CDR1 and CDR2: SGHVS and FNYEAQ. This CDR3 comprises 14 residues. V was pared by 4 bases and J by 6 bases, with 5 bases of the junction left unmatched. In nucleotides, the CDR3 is TGTGCCAGCAGCTCAGGACAGGGCGGCAATGAGCAGTTCCTC. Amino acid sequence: CASSSGQGGNEQFL.

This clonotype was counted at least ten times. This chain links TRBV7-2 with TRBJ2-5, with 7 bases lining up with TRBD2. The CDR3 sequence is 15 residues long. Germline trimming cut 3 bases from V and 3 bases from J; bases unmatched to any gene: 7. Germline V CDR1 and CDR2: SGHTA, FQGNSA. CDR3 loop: CASSFWRSGEETQYF. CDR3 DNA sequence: TGTGCCAGCAGCTTTTGGCGGAGCGGGGAAGAGACCCAGTACTTC.

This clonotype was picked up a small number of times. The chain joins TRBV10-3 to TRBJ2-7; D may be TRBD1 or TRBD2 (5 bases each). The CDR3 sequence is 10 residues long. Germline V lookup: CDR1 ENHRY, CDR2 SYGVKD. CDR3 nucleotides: TGTGCATTGGGGGATTACGAGCAGTACTTC. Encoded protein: CALGDYEQYF.

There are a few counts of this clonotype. Here the CDR3 reads CASSYEAGGAYNEQFF. CDR3 coding DNA: TGTGCCAGCAGTTACGAAGCGGGGGGGGCCTACAATGAGCAGTTCTTC. The gene calls are TRBV6-9 and TRBJ2-1; 10 bases fit TRBD2. CDR3 length: 16 amino acids. Unmatched junction bases numbered 4, after V lost 3 bases and J lost 2 bases. Germline assignment: CDR1 MNHGY and CDR2 SVAAGI.

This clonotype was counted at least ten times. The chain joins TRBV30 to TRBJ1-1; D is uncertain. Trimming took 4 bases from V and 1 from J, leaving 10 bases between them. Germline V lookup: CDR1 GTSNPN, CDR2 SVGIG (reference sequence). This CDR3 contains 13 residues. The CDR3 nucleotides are TGTGCCTGGAAGGGTGAGGGGAACACTGAAGCTTTCTTT. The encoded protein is CAWKGEGNTEAFF.

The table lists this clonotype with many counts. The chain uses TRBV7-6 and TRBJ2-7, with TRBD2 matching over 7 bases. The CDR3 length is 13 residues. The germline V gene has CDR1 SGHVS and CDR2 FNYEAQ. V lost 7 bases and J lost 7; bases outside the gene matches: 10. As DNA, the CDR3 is TGTGCCAGCACCGAACGGGCCGGGGGGGAGCAGTACTTC. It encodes CASTERAGGEQYF.

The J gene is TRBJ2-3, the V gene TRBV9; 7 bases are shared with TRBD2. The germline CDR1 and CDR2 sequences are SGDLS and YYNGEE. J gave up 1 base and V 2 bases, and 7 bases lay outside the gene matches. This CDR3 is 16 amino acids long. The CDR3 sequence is CASSVGRGGGTDTQYF. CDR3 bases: TGTGCCAGCAGCGTGGGACGGGGAGGGGGCACAGATACGCAGTATTTT.

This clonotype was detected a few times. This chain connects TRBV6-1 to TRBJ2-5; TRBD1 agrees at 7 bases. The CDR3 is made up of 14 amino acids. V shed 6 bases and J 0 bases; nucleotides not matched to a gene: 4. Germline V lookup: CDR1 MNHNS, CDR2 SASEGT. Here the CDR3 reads CASRRDRDQETQYF. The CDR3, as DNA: TGTGCCAGCAGGAGAGACAGGGACCAAGAGACCCAGTACTTC.

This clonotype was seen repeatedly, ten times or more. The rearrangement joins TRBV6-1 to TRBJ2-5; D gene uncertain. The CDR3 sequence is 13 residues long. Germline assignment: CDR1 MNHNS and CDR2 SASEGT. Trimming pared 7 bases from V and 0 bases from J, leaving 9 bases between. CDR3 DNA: TGTGCCAGCACGGAGAACTACCAAGAGACCCAGTACTTC. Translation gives CASTENYQETQYF.

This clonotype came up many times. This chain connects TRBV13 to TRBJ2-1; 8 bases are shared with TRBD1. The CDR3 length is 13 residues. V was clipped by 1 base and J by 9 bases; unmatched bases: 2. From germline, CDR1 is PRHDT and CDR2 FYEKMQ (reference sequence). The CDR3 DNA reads TGTGCCAGCAGCTTAGCAGGGGGCGGTGAGCAGTTCTTC. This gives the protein CASSLAGGGEQFF.

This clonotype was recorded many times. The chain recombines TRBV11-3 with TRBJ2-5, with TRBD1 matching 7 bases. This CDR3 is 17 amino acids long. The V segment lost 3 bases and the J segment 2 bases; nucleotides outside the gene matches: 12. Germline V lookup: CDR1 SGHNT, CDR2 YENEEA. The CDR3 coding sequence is TGTGCCAGCAGCTTGAGGACAGGATGGACTCAACAAGAGACCCAGTACTTC. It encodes CASSLRTGWTQQETQYF.

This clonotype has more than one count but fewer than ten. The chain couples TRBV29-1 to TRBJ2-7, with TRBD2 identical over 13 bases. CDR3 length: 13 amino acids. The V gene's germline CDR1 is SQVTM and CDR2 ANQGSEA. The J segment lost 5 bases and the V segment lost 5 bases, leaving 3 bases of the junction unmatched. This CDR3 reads CSVRTSGSNEQYF. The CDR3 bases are TGCAGCGTTCGGACTAGCGGGAGTAACGAGCAGTACTTC.

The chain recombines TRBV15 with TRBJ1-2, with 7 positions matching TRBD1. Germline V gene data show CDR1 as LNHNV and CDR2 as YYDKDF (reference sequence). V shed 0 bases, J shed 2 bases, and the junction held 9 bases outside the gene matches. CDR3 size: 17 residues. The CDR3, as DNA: TGTGCCACCAGCAGAGATATGCTCGAGACAGGGAACTATGGCTACACCTTC. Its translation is CATSRDMLETGNYGYTF.

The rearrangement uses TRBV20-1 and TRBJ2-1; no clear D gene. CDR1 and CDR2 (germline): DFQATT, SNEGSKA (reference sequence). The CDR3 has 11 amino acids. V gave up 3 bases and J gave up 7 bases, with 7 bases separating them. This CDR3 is CSASADNEQFF. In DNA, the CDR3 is TGCAGTGCTAGCGCCGATAATGAGCAGTTCTTC.

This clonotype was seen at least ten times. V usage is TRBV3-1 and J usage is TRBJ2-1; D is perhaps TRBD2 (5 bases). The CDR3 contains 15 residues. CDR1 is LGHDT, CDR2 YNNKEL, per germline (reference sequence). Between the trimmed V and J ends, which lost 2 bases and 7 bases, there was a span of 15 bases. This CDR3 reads CASSQSASHGNEQFF. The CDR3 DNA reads TGTGCCAGCAGCCAAAGCGCTAGCCACGGGAATGAGCAGTTCTTC.

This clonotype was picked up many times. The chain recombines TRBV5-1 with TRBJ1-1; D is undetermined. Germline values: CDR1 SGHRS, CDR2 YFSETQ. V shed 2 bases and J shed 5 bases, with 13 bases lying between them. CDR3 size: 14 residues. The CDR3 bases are TGCGCCAGCAGCTTTGGTGCTCTAACGACTGAAGCTTTCTTT. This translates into CASSFGALTTEAFF.

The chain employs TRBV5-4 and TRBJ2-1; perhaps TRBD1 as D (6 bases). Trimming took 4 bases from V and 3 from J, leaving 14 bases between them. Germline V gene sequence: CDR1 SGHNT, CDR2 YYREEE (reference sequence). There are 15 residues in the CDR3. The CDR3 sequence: CASSPPRTVYNEQFF. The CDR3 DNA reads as TGTGCCAGCAGCCCCCCTCGGACAGTCTACAATGAGCAGTTCTTC.

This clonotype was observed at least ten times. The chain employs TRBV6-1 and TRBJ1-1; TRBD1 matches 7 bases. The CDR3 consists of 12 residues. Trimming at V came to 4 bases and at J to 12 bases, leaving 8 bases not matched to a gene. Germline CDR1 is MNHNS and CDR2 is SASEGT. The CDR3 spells CASSGLQGLSFF. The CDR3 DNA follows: TGTGCCAGCAGTGGGTTACAGGGGTTGTCTTTCTTT.

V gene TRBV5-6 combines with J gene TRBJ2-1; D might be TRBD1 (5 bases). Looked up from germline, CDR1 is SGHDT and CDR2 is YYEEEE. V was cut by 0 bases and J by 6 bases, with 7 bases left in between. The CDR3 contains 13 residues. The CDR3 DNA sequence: TGTGCCAGCAGCTTGGACAGGTTCAATGAGCAGTTCTTC. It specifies CASSLDRFNEQFF.

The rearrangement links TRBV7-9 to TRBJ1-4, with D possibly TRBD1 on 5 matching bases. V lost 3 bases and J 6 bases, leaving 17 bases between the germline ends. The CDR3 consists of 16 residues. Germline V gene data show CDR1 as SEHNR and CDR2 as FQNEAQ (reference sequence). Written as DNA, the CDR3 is TGTGCCAGCAGCTTCTGGGGGAGACGAGTGGATGAAAAACTGTTTTTT. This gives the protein CASSFWGRRVDEKLFF.

The CDR3 reads CSAHLGGGEKLFF. The CDR3 region has the DNA TGCAGCGCCCATCTCGGGGGAGGGGAAAAACTGTTTTTT. The V and J genes are TRBV29-1 and TRBJ1-4, with D maybe TRBD1 (5 bases). Germline V gives CDR1 SQVTM, CDR2 ANQGSEA. V lost 7 bases and J lost 8, with 17 bases in between. The CDR3 covers 13 residues.

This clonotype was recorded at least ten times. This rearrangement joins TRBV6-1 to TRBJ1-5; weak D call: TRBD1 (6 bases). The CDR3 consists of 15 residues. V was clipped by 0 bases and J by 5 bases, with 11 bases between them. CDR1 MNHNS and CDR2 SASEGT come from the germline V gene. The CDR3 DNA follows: TGTGCCAGCAGTGAAGCAGGAACAGGGCATCAGCCCCAGCATTTT. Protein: CASSEAGTGHQPQHF.

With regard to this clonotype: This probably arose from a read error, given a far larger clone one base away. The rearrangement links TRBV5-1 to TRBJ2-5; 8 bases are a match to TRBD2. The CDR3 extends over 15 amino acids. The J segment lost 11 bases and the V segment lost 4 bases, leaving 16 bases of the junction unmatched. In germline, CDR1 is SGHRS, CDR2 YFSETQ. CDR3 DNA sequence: TGCGCCAGCAGCAGGCTGGCGGGAGGTACCGATGAGCAGTACTTC. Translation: CASSRLAGGTDEQYF.

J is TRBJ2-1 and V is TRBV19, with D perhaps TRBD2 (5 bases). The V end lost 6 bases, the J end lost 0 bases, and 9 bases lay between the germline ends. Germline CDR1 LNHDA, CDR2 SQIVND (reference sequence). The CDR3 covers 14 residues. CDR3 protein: CASRDSSSYNEQFF. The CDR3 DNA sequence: TGTGCCAGTAGGGACTCTTCCTCCTACAATGAGCAGTTCTTC. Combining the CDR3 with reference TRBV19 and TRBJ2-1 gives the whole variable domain DGGITQSPKYLFRKEGQNVTLSCEQNLNHDAMYWYRQDPGQGLRLIYYSQIVNDFQKGDIAEGYSVSREKKESFPLTVTSAQKNPTAFYLCASRDSSSYNEQFFGPGTRLTVL.

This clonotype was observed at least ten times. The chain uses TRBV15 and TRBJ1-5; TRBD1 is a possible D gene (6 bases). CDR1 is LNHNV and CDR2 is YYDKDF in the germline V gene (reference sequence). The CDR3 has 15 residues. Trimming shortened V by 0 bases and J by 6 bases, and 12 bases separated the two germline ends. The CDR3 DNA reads TGTGCCACCAGCAGAGATCGGGGGGCAGGTCAGCCCCAGCATTTT. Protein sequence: CATSRDRGAGQPQHF. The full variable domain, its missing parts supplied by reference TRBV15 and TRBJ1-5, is DAMVIQNPRYQVTQFGKPVTLSCSQTLNHNVMYWYQQKSSQAPKLLFHYYDKDFNNEADTPDNFQSRRPNTSFCFLDIRSPGLGDTAMYLCATSRDRGAGQPQHFGDGTRLSIL.